This TCR beta chain is from a study of blood T cell repertoires in COVID-19. Study information: Nucleic acid was either cDNA or gDNA, and it came from T cells, B-cell-depleted T cells, or PBMCs.

Trimming took 5 bases from V and 1 from J; bases not matched to a gene: 8. The CDR3 runs 18 residues. Per the germline V gene, CDR1 is SEHNR and CDR2 is FQNEAQ (reference sequence). Method: immunoSEQ multiplex PCR; TCRdb's copy keeps in-frame clones and lacks some. The sample has approximately 290,000 clones; over 75% are singletons. This clone was detected only once. This clonotype was sampled from a human donor with COVID-19, enrolled during active disease. The donor label of this sample is uncertain. Sequenced: peripheral blood. V and J are TRBV7-9 and TRBJ2-1; TRBD2 matches at 13 bases. The CDR3 protein is CASSTTRTSGRSYNEQFF. The CDR3 coding sequence is TGTGCCAGCAGCACGACCCGGACTAGCGGGAGATCCTACAATGAGCAGTTCTTC. Filled out from reference TRBV7-9 and TRBJ2-1, the complete variable domain reads DTGVSQNPRHKITKRGQNVTFRCDPISEHNRLYWYRQTLGQGPEFLTYFQNEAQLEKSRLLSDRFSAERPKGSFSTLEIQRTEQGDSAMYLCASSTTRTSGRSYNEQFFGPGTRLTVL.